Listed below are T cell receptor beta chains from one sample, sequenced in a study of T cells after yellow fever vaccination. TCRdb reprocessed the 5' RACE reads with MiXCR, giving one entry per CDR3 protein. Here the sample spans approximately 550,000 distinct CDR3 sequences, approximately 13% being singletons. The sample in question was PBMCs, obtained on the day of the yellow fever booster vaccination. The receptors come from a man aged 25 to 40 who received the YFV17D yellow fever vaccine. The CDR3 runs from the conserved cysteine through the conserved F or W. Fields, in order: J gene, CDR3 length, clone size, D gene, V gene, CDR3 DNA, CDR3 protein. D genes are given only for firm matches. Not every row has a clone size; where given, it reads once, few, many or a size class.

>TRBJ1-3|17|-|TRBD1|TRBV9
TGTGCCAGCAGCGTAGATGGGACAGGGGTGACTGGAAACACCATATATTTT
CASSVDGTGVTGNTIYF
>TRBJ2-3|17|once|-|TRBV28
TGTGCCAGCAGTTTAGGTACAGGGAAATCGGGCACAGATACGCAGTATTTT
CASSLGTGKSGTDTQYF
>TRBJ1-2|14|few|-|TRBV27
TGTGCCAGCAGTTCGGGTCAGGCATCCTATGGCTACACCTTC
CASSSGQASYGYTF
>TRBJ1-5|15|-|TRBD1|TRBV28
TGTGCCAGCAGTTTTGGGGACAGGGGATATCAGCCCCAGCATTTT
CASSFGDRGYQPQHF
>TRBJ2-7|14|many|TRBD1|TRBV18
TGTGCCAGCTCAGGGGGGACAGGGTCGATCGAGCAGTACTTC
CASSGGTGSIEQYF
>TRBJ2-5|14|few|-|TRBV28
TGTGCCAGCACAAAGGACGGCTATACAGAGACCCAGTACTTC
CASTKDGYTETQYF
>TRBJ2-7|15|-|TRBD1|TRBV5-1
TGCGCCAGCAGCTTTGGGGACAGGGAAGTCCACGAGCAGTACTTC
CASSFGDREVHEQYF
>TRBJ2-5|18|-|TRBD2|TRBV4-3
TGCGCCAGCAGCCAAGAATGGAGGCCTAGCGGGTACCAAGAGACCCAGTACTTC
CASSQEWRPSGYQETQYF
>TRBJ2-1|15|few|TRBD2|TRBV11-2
TGTGCCAGCAGCTTGCGCGGGGGGGCTACAAATGAGCAGTTCTTC
CASSLRGGATNEQFF
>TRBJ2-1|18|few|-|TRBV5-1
TGCGCCAGCAGCTTGTTAGGGGGAGGGGCGGGCTCCTACAATGAGCAGTTCTTC
CASSLLGGGAGSYNEQFF
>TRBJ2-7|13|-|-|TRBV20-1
TGCAGTGGAGCGTTACCTAGCTCCTACGAGCAGTACTTC
CSGALPSSYEQYF
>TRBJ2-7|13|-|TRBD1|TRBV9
TGTGCCAGCAGCGTGGACAGGGGCGGCGAGCAGTACTTC
CASSVDRGGEQYF
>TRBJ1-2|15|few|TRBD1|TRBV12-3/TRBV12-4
TGTGCCAGCAGTGAAACAGGGGGAGTGGGGTTGGGCTACACCTTC
CASSETGGVGLGYTF
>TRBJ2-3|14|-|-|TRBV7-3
TGTGCCAGCAGCTATTCGAGGGGCACAGATACGCAGTATTTT
CASSYSRGTDTQYF
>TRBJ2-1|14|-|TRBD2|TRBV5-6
TGTGCCAGCAGCGGTAGCGGGACGGTCAATGAGCAGTTCTTC
CASSGSGTVNEQFF
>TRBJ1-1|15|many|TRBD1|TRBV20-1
TGCAGTGCTCCTAACCCGGGACAGCAGAACACTGAAGCTTTCTTT
CSAPNPGQQNTEAFF
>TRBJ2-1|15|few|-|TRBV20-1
TGCAGTGCTAGAGTGGGCGGACCCCCGCCGAATGAGCAGTTCTTC
CSARVGGPPPNEQFF
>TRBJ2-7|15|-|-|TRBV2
TGTGCCACCAAAACCCCCAGCGGGCTCCACTACGAGCAGTACTTC
CATKTPSGLHYEQYF
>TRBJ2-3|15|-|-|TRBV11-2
TGTGCCAGCAGATCCCACGAGGTTACCACAGATACGCAGTATTTT
CASRSHEVTTDTQYF
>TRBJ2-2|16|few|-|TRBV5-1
TGCGCCAGCAGCTCGAACTGGGGGCGAGACACCGGGGAGCTGTTTTTT
CASSSNWGRDTGELFF
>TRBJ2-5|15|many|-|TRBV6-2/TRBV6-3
TGTGCCAGCACCTCACCCGTCGGAGGCTTGGAGACCCAGTACTTC
CASTSPVGGLETQYF
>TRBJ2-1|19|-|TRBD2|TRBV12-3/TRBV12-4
TGTGCCAGCAGTTTCCGGCCTAGCGGGAGAGGGTCCTCCTACAATGAGCAGTTCTTC
CASSFRPSGRGSSYNEQFF
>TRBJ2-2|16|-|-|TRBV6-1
TGTGCCAGCAGCCTGAAGGTCGGGCTGAACACCGGGGAGCTGTTTTTT
CASSLKVGLNTGELFF
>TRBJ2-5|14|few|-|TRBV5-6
TGTGCCAGCAGCTTGGTATCACCCTACGAGACCCAGTACTTC
CASSLVSPYETQYF
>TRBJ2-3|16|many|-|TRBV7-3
TGTGCCAGCAGCCTCCAAGGGGCTAGCAGCACAGATACGCAGTATTTT
CASSLQGASSTDTQYF
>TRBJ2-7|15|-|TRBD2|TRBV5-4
TGTGCCAGCAGCTTGCTTGCGGGAGTCCCCTACGAGCAGTACTTC
CASSLLAGVPYEQYF
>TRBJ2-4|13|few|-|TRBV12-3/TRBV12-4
TGTGCCAGCAGTTTATGGGGGGCAAACATTCAGTACTTC
CASSLWGANIQYF
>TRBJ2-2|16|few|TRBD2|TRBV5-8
TGTGCCAGCAGCCTTTCCGGGACTAGCTACACCGGGGAGCTGTTTTTT
CASSLSGTSYTGELFF
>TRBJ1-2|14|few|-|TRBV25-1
TGTGCCAGCAGTGAATCTTCCAGGGTGAATGGCTACACCTTC
CASSESSRVNGYTF
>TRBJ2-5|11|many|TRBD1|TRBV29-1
TGCAGCGTTGCCAGGGGGGAGACCCAGTACTTC
CSVARGETQYF
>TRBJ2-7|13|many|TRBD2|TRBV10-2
TGCGCCAGCAGGACTAGCGGGAGGTACGAGCAGTACTTC
CASRTSGRYEQYF
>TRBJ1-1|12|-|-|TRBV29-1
TGCAGCGTTAGTTTGGGGGCCCCTGAAGCTTTCTTT
CSVSLGAPEAFF
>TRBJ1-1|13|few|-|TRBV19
TGTGCCAGTAGTATAGGGCTAGGGGCTGAAGCTTTCTTT
CASSIGLGAEAFF
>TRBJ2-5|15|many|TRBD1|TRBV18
TGTGCCAGCTCACTTACCGGGACAGGGGAAGAGACCCAGTACTTC
CASSLTGTGEETQYF
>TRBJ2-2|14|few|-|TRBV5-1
TGCGCCAGCAGTCCTACTAGCTCGCCCGGGGAGCTGTTTTTT
CASSPTSSPGELFF
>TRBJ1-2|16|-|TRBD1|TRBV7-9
TGTGCCAGCAGCTTAGGCGGGACAGGGACGCGCTATGGCTACACCTTC
CASSLGGTGTRYGYTF
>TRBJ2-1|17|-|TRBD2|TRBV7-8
TGTGCCAGCAGCAACCTCTACGGGACTAGCGCATACAATGAGCAGTTCTTC
CASSNLYGTSAYNEQFF
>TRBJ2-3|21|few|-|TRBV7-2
TGTGCCAGCAGCTTAGCGCTTGGTTATGGACCAGGGGAACTTCTTGCAGATACGCAGTATTTT
CASSLALGYGPGELLADTQYF
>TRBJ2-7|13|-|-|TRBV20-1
TGCAGTGCTTCCAACGGGGGGCTCTACGAGCAGTACTTC
CSASNGGLYEQYF
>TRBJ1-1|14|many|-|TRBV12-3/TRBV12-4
TGTGCCAGCAGGGAGACCGGGACGGCCCACGAAGCTTTCTTT
CASRETGTAHEAFF
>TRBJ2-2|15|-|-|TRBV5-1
TGCGCCAGCAGCTTGGAGCAGGGAGGCACCGGGGAGCTGTTTTTT
CASSLEQGGTGELFF
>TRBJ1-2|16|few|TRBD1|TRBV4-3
TGCGCCAGCAGCCAAGATAGAGGGGGCGCACCTTATGGCTACACCTTC
CASSQDRGGAPYGYTF